The TCR beta chain described here comes from a study of human T cells and chemical hapten exposure. One entry per CDR3 protein, called by TCRdb with MiXCR from the RACE reads. The sample shows about 140,000 distinct CDR3 sequences, around 11% of them seen only once. This CDR3 spans 15 amino acids. Germline V gene sequence: CDR1 SGHKS, CDR2 YYEKEE (reference sequence). V was pared by 5 bases and J by 8 bases, with 22 bases between. Regarding time point: patch test 2, 6 weeks after DPC sensitization. Treatment indicated: therapeutic diphenylcyclopropenone sensitization with weekly scalp DPC. The input for sequencing was whole blood, taken in connection with sensitization to the hapten diphenylcyclopropenone (DPC). J is TRBJ1-1 and V is TRBV5-5; D not resolved. The origin of this receptor is a woman aged 45-65 years with alopecia areata. Some clones in this sample may be carry-over from other donors' samples. This CDR3 is CASSVVATAIQEAFF. The CDR3 DNA sequence: TGTGCCAGCAGTGTTGTAGCGACGGCGATTCAAGAAGCTTTCTTT.